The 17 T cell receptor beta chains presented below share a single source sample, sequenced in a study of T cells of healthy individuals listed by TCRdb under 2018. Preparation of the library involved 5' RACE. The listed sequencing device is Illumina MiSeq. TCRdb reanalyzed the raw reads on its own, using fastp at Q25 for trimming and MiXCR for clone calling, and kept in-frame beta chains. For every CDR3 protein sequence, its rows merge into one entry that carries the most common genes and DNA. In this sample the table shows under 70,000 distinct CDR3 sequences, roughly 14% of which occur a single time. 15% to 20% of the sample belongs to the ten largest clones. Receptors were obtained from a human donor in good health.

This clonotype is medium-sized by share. CDR3 sequence reads: CSARRDTYGYTF. CDR3 in DNA: TGCAGTGCACGCCGGGACACCTATGGCTACACCTTC. V is TRBV20-1 and J is TRBJ1-2, with D perhaps matching TRBD1 (6 bases). V shed 6 bases and J shed 4 bases, with 12 bases lying between them. The CDR3 consists of 12 residues. Germline lookup yields CDR1 DFQATT and CDR2 SNEGSKA (reference sequence).

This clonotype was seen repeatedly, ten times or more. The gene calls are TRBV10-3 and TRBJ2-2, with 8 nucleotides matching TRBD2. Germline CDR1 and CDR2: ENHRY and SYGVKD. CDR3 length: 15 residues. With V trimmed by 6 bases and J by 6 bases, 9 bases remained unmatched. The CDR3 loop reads CAIRRGEKSAGELFF. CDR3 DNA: TGTGCCATCAGGCGGGGGGAGAAATCGGCCGGGGAGCTGTTTTTT.

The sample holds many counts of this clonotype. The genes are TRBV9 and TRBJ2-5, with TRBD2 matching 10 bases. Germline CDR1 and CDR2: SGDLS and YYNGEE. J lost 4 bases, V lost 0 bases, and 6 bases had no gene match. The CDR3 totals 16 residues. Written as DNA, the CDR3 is TGTGCCAGCAGCGTAGGAGGTGCTAGCGGGAGAGAGACCCAGTACTTC. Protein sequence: CASSVGGASGRETQYF.

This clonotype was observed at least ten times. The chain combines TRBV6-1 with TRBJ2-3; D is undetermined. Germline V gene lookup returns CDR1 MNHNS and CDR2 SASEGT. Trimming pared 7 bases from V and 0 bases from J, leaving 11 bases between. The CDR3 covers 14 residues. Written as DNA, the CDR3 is TGTGCCAGCACCCGGGCACAGAGCACAGATACGCAGTATTTT. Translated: CASTRAQSTDTQYF.

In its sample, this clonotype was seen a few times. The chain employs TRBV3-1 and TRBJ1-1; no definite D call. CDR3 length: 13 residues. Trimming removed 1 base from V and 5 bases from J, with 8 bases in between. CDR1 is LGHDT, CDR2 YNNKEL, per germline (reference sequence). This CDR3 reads CASSQGRETEAFF. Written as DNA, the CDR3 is TGTGCCAGCAGCCAAGGTAGGGAAACTGAAGCTTTCTTT. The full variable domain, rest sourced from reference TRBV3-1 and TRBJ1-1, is DTAVSQTPKYLVTQMGNDKSIKCEQNLGHDTMYWYKQDSKKFLKIMFSYNNKELIINETVPNRFSPKSPDKAHLNLHINSLELGDSAVYFCASSQGRETEAFFGQGTRLTVV.

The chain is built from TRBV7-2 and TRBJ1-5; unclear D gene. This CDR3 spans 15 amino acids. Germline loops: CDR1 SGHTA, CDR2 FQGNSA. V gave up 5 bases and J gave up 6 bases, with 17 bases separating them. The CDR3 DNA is TGTGCCAGCAGCCGCGTCCCTAGTGCGGGTCAGCCCCAGCATTTT. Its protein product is CASSRVPSAGQPQHF.

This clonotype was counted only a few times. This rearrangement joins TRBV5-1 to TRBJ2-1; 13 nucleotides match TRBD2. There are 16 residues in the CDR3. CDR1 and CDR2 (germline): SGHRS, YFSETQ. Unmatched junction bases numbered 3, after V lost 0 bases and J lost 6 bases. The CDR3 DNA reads TGCGCCAGCAGCTTGGCCGGGACTAGCGGGGTCAATGAGCAGTTCTTC. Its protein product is CASSLAGTSGVNEQFF.

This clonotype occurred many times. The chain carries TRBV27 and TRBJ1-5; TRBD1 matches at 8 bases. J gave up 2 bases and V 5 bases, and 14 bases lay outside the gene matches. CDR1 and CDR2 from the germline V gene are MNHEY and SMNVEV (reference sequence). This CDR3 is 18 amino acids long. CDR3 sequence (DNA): TGTGCCAGCAGTCCGAAAACCAGGGGGCATAGCGGCAATCAGCCCCAGCATTTT. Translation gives CASSPKTRGHSGNQPQHF.

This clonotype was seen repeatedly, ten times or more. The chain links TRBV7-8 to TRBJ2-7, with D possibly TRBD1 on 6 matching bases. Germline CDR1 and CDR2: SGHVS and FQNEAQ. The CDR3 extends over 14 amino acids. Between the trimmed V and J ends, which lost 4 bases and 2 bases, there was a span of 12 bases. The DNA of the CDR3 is TGTGCCAGCAGCTCGCGGACAGCAACCTACGAGCAGTACTTC. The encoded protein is CASSSRTATYEQYF.

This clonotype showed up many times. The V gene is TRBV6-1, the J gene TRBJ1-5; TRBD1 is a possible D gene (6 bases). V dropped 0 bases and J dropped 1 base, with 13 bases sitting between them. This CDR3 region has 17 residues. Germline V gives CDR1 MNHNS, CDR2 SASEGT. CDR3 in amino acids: CASSEAPQGGSNQPQHF. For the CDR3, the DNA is TGTGCCAGCAGTGAAGCCCCACAGGGAGGAAGCAATCAGCCCCAGCATTTT.

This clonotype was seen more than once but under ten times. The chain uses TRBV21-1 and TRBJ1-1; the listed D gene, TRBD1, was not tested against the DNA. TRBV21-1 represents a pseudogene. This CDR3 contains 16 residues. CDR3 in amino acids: CASSKVRGGKGTEAFF. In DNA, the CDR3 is TGTGCCAGCAGCAAGGTTAGGGGGGGCAAAGGGACTGAAGCTTTCTTT.

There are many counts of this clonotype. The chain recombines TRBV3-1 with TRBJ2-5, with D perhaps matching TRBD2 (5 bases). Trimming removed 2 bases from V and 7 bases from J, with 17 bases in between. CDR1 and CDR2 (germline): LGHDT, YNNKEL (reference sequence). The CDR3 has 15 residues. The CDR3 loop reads CASSQSLQRGGTQYF. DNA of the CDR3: TGTGCCAGCAGCCAATCACTTCAACGGGGTGGGACCCAGTACTTC.

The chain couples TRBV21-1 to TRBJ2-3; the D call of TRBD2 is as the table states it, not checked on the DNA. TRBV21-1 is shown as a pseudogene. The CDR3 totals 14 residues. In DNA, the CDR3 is TGTGCCAGCAGCCGACGGGAGGGCCGGTTGGCGCAGTATTTT. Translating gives CASSRREGRLAQYF.

CDR3 sequence reads: CASSLQPGRGIYGYTF. Written as DNA, the CDR3 is TGCGCCAGCAGCTTACAACCGGGACGGGGGATTTATGGCTACACCTTC. The V gene is TRBV5-1, the J gene TRBJ1-2; D is possibly TRBD1 (5 bases). CDR1 and CDR2 from the germline V gene are SGHRS and YFSETQ. The CDR3 totals 16 residues. V dropped 2 bases and J dropped 5 bases, with 19 bases sitting between them.

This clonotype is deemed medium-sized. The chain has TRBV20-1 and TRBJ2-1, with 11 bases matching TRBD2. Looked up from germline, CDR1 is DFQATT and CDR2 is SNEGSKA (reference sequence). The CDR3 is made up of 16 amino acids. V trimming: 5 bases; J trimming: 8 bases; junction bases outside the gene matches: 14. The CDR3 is CSARLGSGRGFDEQFF. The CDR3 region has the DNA TGCAGTGCTCGTCTGGGTAGCGGGAGGGGGTTCGATGAGCAGTTCTTC.

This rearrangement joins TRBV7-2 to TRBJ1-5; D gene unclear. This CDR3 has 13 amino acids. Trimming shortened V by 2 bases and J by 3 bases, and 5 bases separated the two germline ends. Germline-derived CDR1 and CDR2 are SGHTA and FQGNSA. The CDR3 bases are TGTGCCAGCAGCTTAATCGACAATCAGCCCCAGCATTTT. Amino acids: CASSLIDNQPQHF.

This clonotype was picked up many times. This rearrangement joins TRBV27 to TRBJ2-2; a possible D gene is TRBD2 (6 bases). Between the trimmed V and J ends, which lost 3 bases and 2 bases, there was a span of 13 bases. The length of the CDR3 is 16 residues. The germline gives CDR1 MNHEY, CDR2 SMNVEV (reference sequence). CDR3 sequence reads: CASSLLEGINTGELFF. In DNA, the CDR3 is TGTGCCAGCAGTTTGTTGGAGGGGATTAACACCGGGGAGCTGTTTTTT.